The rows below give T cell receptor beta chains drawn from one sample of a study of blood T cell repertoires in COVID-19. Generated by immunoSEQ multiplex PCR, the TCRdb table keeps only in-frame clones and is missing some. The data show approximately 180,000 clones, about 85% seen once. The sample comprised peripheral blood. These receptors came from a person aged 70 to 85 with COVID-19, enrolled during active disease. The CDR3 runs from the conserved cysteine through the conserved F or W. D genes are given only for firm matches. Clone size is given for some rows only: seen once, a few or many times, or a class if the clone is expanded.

cdr3_nt: TGTGCCAGCGCTCGGCGGGGGGGTTACGAGCAGTACTTC
cdr3_aa: CASARRGGYEQYF
clone_size: -
cdr3_length: 13
v_call: TRBV7-3
d_call: TRBD2
j_call: TRBJ2-7

cdr3_nt: TGTGCCAGCAGCTCAGGGGGCTTTGGCACCGGGGAGCTGTTTTTT
cdr3_aa: CASSSGGFGTGELFF
clone_size: -
cdr3_length: 15
v_call: TRBV7-2
d_call: TRBD1
j_call: TRBJ2-2

cdr3_nt: TGTGCCAGCAGTCCACACCCGGACAGCGATCAGCCCCAGCATTTT
cdr3_aa: CASSPHPDSDQPQHF
clone_size: many
cdr3_length: 15
v_call: TRBV27
d_call: -
j_call: TRBJ1-5

cdr3_nt: TGTGCCAGCAGCTTATTCCCCAGGGGAGAGGGCACTGAAGCTTTCTTT
cdr3_aa: CASSLFPRGEGTEAFF
clone_size: -
cdr3_length: 16
v_call: TRBV7-2
d_call: -
j_call: TRBJ1-1

cdr3_nt: TGTGCCAGCAGCTTAGTCCCGGGTAACCATGAGCAGTTCTTC
cdr3_aa: CASSLVPGNHEQFF
clone_size: -
cdr3_length: 14
v_call: TRBV7-3
d_call: -
j_call: TRBJ2-1

cdr3_nt: TGTGCCAGCAGCGTATCGACAGGGGGCACTGAAGCTTTCTTT
cdr3_aa: CASSVSTGGTEAFF
clone_size: -
cdr3_length: 14
v_call: TRBV9
d_call: TRBD1
j_call: TRBJ1-1

cdr3_nt: TGTGCCAGTAGTGCCAGAGGCGACTCCGAGCAGTACTTC
cdr3_aa: CASSARGDSEQYF
clone_size: -
cdr3_length: 13
v_call: TRBV19
d_call: -
j_call: TRBJ2-7

cdr3_nt: TGTGCCAGCAGCAAACCGGGACAGAACTATGGCTACACCTTC
cdr3_aa: CASSKPGQNYGYTF
clone_size: -
cdr3_length: 14
v_call: TRBV7-2
d_call: TRBD1
j_call: TRBJ1-2

cdr3_nt: TGTGCCAGCAGCGCCAGGACTAGCGGGGGACAGGATACGCAGTATTTT
cdr3_aa: CASSARTSGGQDTQYF
clone_size: -
cdr3_length: 16
v_call: TRBV9
d_call: TRBD2
j_call: TRBJ2-3

cdr3_nt: TGTGCCAGCAGCGCATATACAGGGGCATCTAATGAAAAACTGTTTTTT
cdr3_aa: CASSAYTGASNEKLFF
clone_size: -
cdr3_length: 16
v_call: TRBV9
d_call: TRBD1
j_call: TRBJ1-4

cdr3_nt: TGTGCCACCAGCAGAGTTGTCGGTTCACCCCTCCACTTT
cdr3_aa: CATSRVVGSPLHF
clone_size: -
cdr3_length: 13
v_call: TRBV15
d_call: -
j_call: TRBJ1-6

cdr3_nt: TGTGCCAGCAGCTCGGGGGACACAGATACGCAGTATTTT
cdr3_aa: CASSSGDTDTQYF
clone_size: once
cdr3_length: 13
v_call: TRBV6-2/TRBV6-3
d_call: -
j_call: TRBJ2-3

cdr3_nt: TGTGCCAGCAGCTCAACAGGGGGCCCCTACGAGCAGTACTTC
cdr3_aa: CASSSTGGPYEQYF
clone_size: -
cdr3_length: 14
v_call: TRBV11-2
d_call: TRBD1
j_call: TRBJ2-7

cdr3_nt: TGTGCCAGCAGTTTTGTACAGCCGAGAATCTATGGCTACACCTTC
cdr3_aa: CASSFVQPRIYGYTF
clone_size: -
cdr3_length: 15
v_call: TRBV28
d_call: -
j_call: TRBJ1-2

cdr3_nt: TGCAGCGTTACGGACAGGGATTTCTATGGCTACACCTTC
cdr3_aa: CSVTDRDFYGYTF
clone_size: few
cdr3_length: 13
v_call: TRBV29-1
d_call: TRBD1
j_call: TRBJ1-2

cdr3_nt: TGTGCCAGCAGCTTAGCCAGGGGAAACAACTATGGCTACACCTTC
cdr3_aa: CASSLARGNNYGYTF
clone_size: -
cdr3_length: 15
v_call: TRBV11-2
d_call: -
j_call: TRBJ1-2

cdr3_nt: TGCAGCGACCAGACAGCTAACTATGGCTACACCTTC
cdr3_aa: CSDQTANYGYTF
clone_size: -
cdr3_length: 12
v_call: TRBV29-1
d_call: -
j_call: TRBJ1-2

cdr3_nt: TGTGCCAGCAGTTTAATCGGGGGTTCACCCCTCCACTTT
cdr3_aa: CASSLIGGSPLHF
clone_size: -
cdr3_length: 13
v_call: TRBV28
d_call: -
j_call: TRBJ1-6

cdr3_nt: TGTGCCAGCAGCCCGCGACAGGGAGGGACCCAGTACTTC
cdr3_aa: CASSPRQGGTQYF
clone_size: -
cdr3_length: 13
v_call: TRBV3-1/TRBV3-2
d_call: -
j_call: TRBJ2-5

cdr3_nt: TGTGCCAGTAGTTCCCGGGACAGGGGGTTTAGAGAGACCCAGTACTTC
cdr3_aa: CASSSRDRGFRETQYF
clone_size: -
cdr3_length: 16
v_call: TRBV19
d_call: TRBD1
j_call: TRBJ2-5

cdr3_nt: TGCAGCGTTGTCCCAGGTAATAGCGGATACAATGAGCAGTTCTTC
cdr3_aa: CSVVPGNSGYNEQFF
clone_size: -
cdr3_length: 15
v_call: TRBV29-1
d_call: -
j_call: TRBJ2-1

cdr3_nt: TGTGCCATCAGACCTGACAGGGGGCGGCTCGGTACGCAGTATTTT
cdr3_aa: CAIRPDRGRLGTQYF
clone_size: few
cdr3_length: 15
v_call: TRBV10-3
d_call: TRBD1
j_call: TRBJ2-3

cdr3_nt: TGTGCCAGTAGTATCGGACAGGGGGTAGGGAACACTGAAGCTTTCTTT
cdr3_aa: CASSIGQGVGNTEAFF
clone_size: -
cdr3_length: 16
v_call: TRBV19
d_call: TRBD1
j_call: TRBJ1-1

cdr3_nt: TGTGCCAGCAGCTTGGACAGGGGAAACACCATATATTTT
cdr3_aa: CASSLDRGNTIYF
clone_size: -
cdr3_length: 13
v_call: TRBV5-4
d_call: -
j_call: TRBJ1-3

cdr3_nt: TGCGCCAGCAGCCGAGCCCAGACAGGGTACGAGCAGTACTTC
cdr3_aa: CASSRAQTGYEQYF
clone_size: -
cdr3_length: 14
v_call: TRBV4-3
d_call: TRBD1
j_call: TRBJ2-7

cdr3_nt: TGTGCCAGCAGCCCGCTCCGGGACAGCTTTGCCGAGCAGTACTTC
cdr3_aa: CASSPLRDSFAEQYF
clone_size: -
cdr3_length: 15
v_call: TRBV7-8
d_call: TRBD1
j_call: TRBJ2-7

cdr3_nt: TGCGCCAGCAGCTTGCGAGTGACTAGCGGCACAGATACGCAGTATTTT
cdr3_aa: CASSLRVTSGTDTQYF
clone_size: once
cdr3_length: 16
v_call: TRBV5-1
d_call: TRBD2
j_call: TRBJ2-3

cdr3_nt: TGTGCCAGCAGCCGCCGAAGGGGGTTCACAGATACGCAGTATTTT
cdr3_aa: CASSRRRGFTDTQYF
clone_size: -
cdr3_length: 15
v_call: TRBV6-2/TRBV6-3
d_call: -
j_call: TRBJ2-3

cdr3_nt: TGTGCCAGCACCTCCGGGACAAAGGCTGAAAAACTGTTTTTT
cdr3_aa: CASTSGTKAEKLFF
clone_size: -
cdr3_length: 14
v_call: TRBV27
d_call: -
j_call: TRBJ1-4

cdr3_nt: TGCGCCAGCAGGGAGACAACAGGGGGCGGAAAACTGTTTTTT
cdr3_aa: CASRETTGGGKLFF
clone_size: few
cdr3_length: 14
v_call: TRBV5-1
d_call: TRBD1
j_call: TRBJ1-4

cdr3_nt: TGTGCCAGCAGCCAAGGATGGTTGACAGTAGACGATTCACCCCTCCACTTT
cdr3_aa: CASSQGWLTVDDSPLHF
clone_size: -
cdr3_length: 17
v_call: TRBV3-1/TRBV3-2
d_call: -
j_call: TRBJ1-6

cdr3_nt: TGTGCCACCCGGGGGGCAAGCACAGATACGCAGTATTTT
cdr3_aa: CATRGASTDTQYF
clone_size: -
cdr3_length: 13
v_call: TRBV25-1
d_call: -
j_call: TRBJ2-3

cdr3_nt: TGTGCCAGCAGGTCGACGGGGTCGGGGGAGCAGTACTTC
cdr3_aa: CASRSTGSGEQYF
clone_size: -
cdr3_length: 13
v_call: TRBV6-5
d_call: -
j_call: TRBJ2-7

cdr3_nt: TGTGCCAGCAGTCTCCCAGACAGTAATGAGCAGTTCTTC
cdr3_aa: CASSLPDSNEQFF
clone_size: -
cdr3_length: 13
v_call: TRBV6-5
d_call: -
j_call: TRBJ2-1

cdr3_nt: TGCGCCAGCAGGGGGACAGGGGCTAGCTCTGGGGCCAACGTCCTGACTTTC
cdr3_aa: CASRGTGASSGANVLTF
clone_size: -
cdr3_length: 17
v_call: TRBV5-1
d_call: TRBD1
j_call: TRBJ2-6

cdr3_nt: TGTGCCAGCAGCTTATATGTCGAGCGGGCCCATGCCAAAAACATTCAGTACTTC
cdr3_aa: CASSLYVERAHAKNIQYF
clone_size: -
cdr3_length: 18
v_call: TRBV7-2
d_call: -
j_call: TRBJ2-4

cdr3_nt: TGTGCCAGCTCACCGGGACAGGGGACCTTAGCTTTCTTT
cdr3_aa: CASSPGQGTLAFF
clone_size: -
cdr3_length: 13
v_call: TRBV18
d_call: TRBD1
j_call: TRBJ1-1

cdr3_nt: TGTGCCTGGTCTCCGGGGAAAGGACCCGGGGAGCTGTTTTTT
cdr3_aa: CAWSPGKGPGELFF
clone_size: -
cdr3_length: 14
v_call: TRBV30
d_call: -
j_call: TRBJ2-2

cdr3_nt: TGTGCCAGCAGCCCACGGGGGGATTACAATCAGCCCCAGCATTTT
cdr3_aa: CASSPRGDYNQPQHF
clone_size: -
cdr3_length: 15
v_call: TRBV7-9
d_call: -
j_call: TRBJ1-5

cdr3_nt: TGTGCCAGCAGCACCGGGACAGGGCGTTCACCCCTCCACTTT
cdr3_aa: CASSTGTGRSPLHF
clone_size: -
cdr3_length: 14
v_call: TRBV13
d_call: TRBD1
j_call: TRBJ1-6

cdr3_nt: TGTGCCTGGAGGCGACAGGCCTTTGCTGAAAAACTGTTTTTT
cdr3_aa: CAWRRQAFAEKLFF
clone_size: -
cdr3_length: 14
v_call: TRBV30
d_call: -
j_call: TRBJ1-4

cdr3_nt: TGTGCCAGCACCCTAGGGGGGACAGGGAATGAAAAACTGTTTTTT
cdr3_aa: CASTLGGTGNEKLFF
clone_size: -
cdr3_length: 15
v_call: TRBV28
d_call: TRBD1
j_call: TRBJ1-4

cdr3_nt: TGTGCCAGCAGCTTATCCGGACAGCGGAATTCACCCCTCCACTTT
cdr3_aa: CASSLSGQRNSPLHF
clone_size: -
cdr3_length: 15
v_call: TRBV5-5
d_call: -
j_call: TRBJ1-6

cdr3_nt: TGTGCCAGCAGTTCTAGGGCCAAGGGGACCTACGAGCAGTACTTC
cdr3_aa: CASSSRAKGTYEQYF
clone_size: -
cdr3_length: 15
v_call: TRBV28
d_call: -
j_call: TRBJ2-7

cdr3_nt: TGTGCCAGCAGCCAAGCAGGGGACACGGAGTCCTATGGCTACACCTTC
cdr3_aa: CASSQAGDTESYGYTF
clone_size: -
cdr3_length: 16
v_call: TRBV3-1/TRBV3-2
d_call: -
j_call: TRBJ1-2

cdr3_nt: TGTGCCATCAGGAGGGTAATGAACACTGAAGCTTTCTTT
cdr3_aa: CAIRRVMNTEAFF
clone_size: many
cdr3_length: 13
v_call: TRBV10-3
d_call: -
j_call: TRBJ1-1